Following are 18 T cell receptor beta chains from one sample sequenced in a study of T cell responses to AZD1222 COVID-19 vaccine. Repertoires were generated with immunoSEQ multiplex PCR, while TCRdb's copy carries only in-frame clones and drops some. Found here are 250,000 to 300,000 clones, around 92% of them singletons; the top ten hold 0.55%. Sequenced here: peripheral blood, sampled 28 days after the second AZD1222 dose. These receptors were collected from an adult who received the AZD1222 COVID-19 vaccine.

The gene calls are TRBV9 and TRBJ2-2, with a possible D match to TRBD1 (6 bases). V was shortened by 4 bases and J by 0 bases, with 10 bases between the two germline ends. The CDR3 is 15 residues long. Per germline, CDR1 SGDLS and CDR2 YYNGEE. The DNA for the CDR3 is TGTGCCAGCAGCCCCCGGACAGCGAACACCGGGGAGCTGTTTTTT. It yields the protein CASSPRTANTGELFF.

The rearrangement joins TRBV2 to TRBJ1-5, with D possibly being TRBD1 (5 bases). Deletions cut 0 bases from V and 4 bases from J, with 10 bases between. This CDR3 is 15 amino acids long. Germline CDR1 SNHLY, CDR2 FYNNEI. CDR3 sequence (DNA): TGTGCCAGCAGTGAAGCGGCGGGGGAGAATCAGCCCCAGCATTTT. It encodes CASSEAAGENQPQHF.

This chain uses TRBV28 with TRBJ2-5; D possibly corresponds to TRBD2 (6 bases). CDR1 is MDHEN, CDR2 SYDVKM, per germline. The V end lost 3 bases, the J end lost 5 bases, and 16 bases lay between the germline ends. CDR3 length: 15 amino acids. CDR3 in amino acids: CASSFPAGTGETQYF. CDR3 coding DNA: TGTGCCAGCAGTTTTCCCGCGGGAACGGGGGAGACCCAGTACTTC.

The rearrangement uses TRBV6-5 and TRBJ2-6; D ambiguous. V gave up 6 bases and J gave up 1 base, with 10 bases separating them. In germline, CDR1 is MNHEY, CDR2 SVGAGI. The CDR3 contains 15 residues. CDR3 in amino acids: CASRAGSSGANVLTF. CDR3 in DNA: TGTGCCAGCAGGGCAGGTAGTTCTGGGGCCAACGTCCTGACTTTC.

V usage is TRBV24-1 and J usage is TRBJ2-5; TRBD1 agrees at 8 bases. The CDR3 contains 13 residues. V lost 9 bases, J lost 0 bases, and 2 bases stayed unmatched. Germline CDR1 is KGHDR and CDR2 is SFDVKD. The CDR3 nucleotides are TGTGCCACCGAGGACAGGGACCAAGAGACCCAGTACTTC. This sequence encodes CATEDRDQETQYF.

This clone was seen a single time. The genes are TRBV18 and TRBJ2-3; D is ambiguous. Trimming cost V 3 bases and J 3 bases, with 10 bases left between them. Germline V gene lookup returns CDR1 KGHSH and CDR2 LQKENI. The CDR3 covers 14 residues. CDR3 nucleotide sequence: TGTGCCAGCTCACCTGGAACCCGAACAGATACGCAGTATTTT. It translates to CASSPGTRTDTQYF.

This chain links TRBV28 with TRBJ1-3; a weak D match, TRBD1 (6 bases). Germline V lookup: CDR1 MDHEN, CDR2 SYDVKM. V was trimmed by 6 bases and J by 4 bases, leaving 10 bases between them. CDR3 length equals 13 residues. CDR3 DNA: TGTGCCAGCAGAAGGGGGTCCGGAAACACCATATATTTT. This sequence encodes CASRRGSGNTIYF.

The chain has TRBV9 and TRBJ1-6; D unclear. This CDR3 spans 16 amino acids. Between the trimmed V and J ends, which lost 0 bases and 9 bases, there was a span of 16 bases. CDR1 and CDR2 from the germline V gene are SGDLS and YYNGEE. CDR3 amino acids: CASSVASRVGSSPLHF. In DNA form, the CDR3 reads TGTGCCAGCAGCGTAGCGTCAAGAGTAGGAAGTTCACCCCTCCACTTT.

This sequence joins TRBV28 and TRBJ2-7; unclear D gene. The germline gives CDR1 MDHEN, CDR2 SYDVKM. CDR3 length: 14 residues. Deletions cut 4 bases from V and 3 bases from J, with 13 bases between. The CDR3 loop is CASSSPSGDYEQYF. Here the CDR3 DNA reads TGTGCCAGCAGTTCCCCCTCTGGGGACTACGAGCAGTACTTC.

The rearrangement uses TRBV5-1 and TRBJ2-1, with TRBD1 matching 10 bases. V was pared by 4 bases and J by 3 bases, with 7 bases of the junction left unmatched. Germline lookup yields CDR1 SGHRS and CDR2 YFSETQ. CDR3 length equals 16 residues. The CDR3 DNA follows: TGCGCCAGCAGCCCGAGTGGGACAGGGGTCTACAATGAGCAGTTCTTC. It encodes CASSPSGTGVYNEQFF. The entire variable domain, with the rest obtained from reference TRBV5-1 and TRBJ2-1, is as follows: KAGVTQTPRYLIKTRGQQVTLSCSPISGHRSVSWYQQTPGQGLQFLFEYFSETQRNKGNFPGRFSGRQFSNSRSEMNVSTLELGDSALYLCASSPSGTGVYNEQFFGPGTRLTVL.

The chain links TRBV28 to TRBJ2-7, with D perhaps matching TRBD2 (6 bases). Trimming cost V 6 bases and J 4 bases, with 19 bases left between them. Germline values: CDR1 MDHEN, CDR2 SYDVKM. The CDR3 covers 15 residues. As DNA, the CDR3 is TGTGCCAGCAGCACCCCCAAGGCGGGAAAGTACGAGCAGTACTTC. It encodes CASSTPKAGKYEQYF.

The genes are TRBV7-9 and TRBJ1-5; no clear D gene. V dropped 0 bases and J dropped 4 bases, with 7 bases sitting between them. The germline V gene encodes CDR1 SEHNR and CDR2 FQNEAQ (reference sequence). There are 14 residues in the CDR3. CDR3: CASSLAAGNQPQHF. The CDR3 DNA is TGTGCCAGCAGCTTAGCGGCAGGTAATCAGCCCCAGCATTTT.

The CDR3 DNA follows: TGCGCCAGCAGCTCACCGGGACAGGGGAGCTACGAGCAGTACTTC. Protein: CASSSPGQGSYEQYF. This sequence joins TRBV5-1 and TRBJ2-7; 10 nucleotides align to TRBD1. The CDR3 runs 15 residues. Trimming removed 3 bases from V and 3 bases from J; junction bases left unmatched: 6. Per germline, CDR1 SGHRS and CDR2 YFSETQ. Using reference TRBV5-1 and TRBJ2-7 for the parts outside the CDR3, the full variable domain is KAGVTQTPRYLIKTRGQQVTLSCSPISGHRSVSWYQQTPGQGLQFLFEYFSETQRNKGNFPGRFSGRQFSNSRSEMNVSTLELGDSALYLCASSSPGQGSYEQYFGPGTRLTVT.

The chain combines TRBV6-4 with TRBJ2-5, with D possibly TRBD1 on 6 matching bases. Deletions cut 2 bases from V and 4 bases from J, with 14 bases between. Germline V gene sequence: CDR1 MRHNA, CDR2 SNTAGT. CDR3 size: 15 residues. The CDR3 DNA is TGTGCCAGCAGTGACCACAGGGCAGATAGAGAGACCCAGTACTTC. It codes for CASSDHRADRETQYF.

This clone was recorded only once. This chain uses TRBV7-2 with TRBJ1-5; D is possibly TRBD1 (5 bases). CDR1 SGHTA and CDR2 FQGNSA come from the germline V gene. The CDR3 runs 16 residues. With 5 bases removed from V and 6 bases from J, the gap between germline ends came to 20 bases. The CDR3 loop is CASSPSWSPGGQPQHF. The CDR3 nucleotides read TGTGCCAGCAGCCCTAGCTGGTCGCCGGGGGGTCAGCCCCAGCATTTT.

This chain links TRBV4-1 with TRBJ1-2; no clear D gene. Germline CDR1 is MGHRA and CDR2 is YSYEKL. V was cut by 1 base and J by 8 bases, with 17 bases left in between. The CDR3 runs 15 residues. The CDR3 nucleotides are TGCGCCAGCAGCCAAGTGGTCAGAAACTCGCGGGGCTACACCTTC. This gives the protein CASSQVVRNSRGYTF.

The chain links TRBV27 to TRBJ2-7; 10 bases map to TRBD2. The J segment lost 2 bases and the V segment lost 7 bases, leaving 5 bases of the junction unmatched. The CDR3 length is 14 residues. The V gene's germline CDR1 is MNHEY and CDR2 SMNVEV (reference sequence). The DNA of the CDR3 is TGTGCCAGCACCCGGACTAGCGGCCCCTACGAGCAGTACTTC. It specifies CASTRTSGPYEQYF.

The chain is built from TRBV4-1 and TRBJ1-5; the D is unclear. This CDR3 contains 15 residues. The germline gives CDR1 MGHRA, CDR2 YSYEKL. Trimming took off 0 bases at V and 4 bases at J, with 10 bases between the two ends. As DNA, the CDR3 is TGCGCCAGCAGCCAAGACCGGACCACTAATCAGCCCCAGCATTTT. Translated, it gives CASSQDRTTNQPQHF.